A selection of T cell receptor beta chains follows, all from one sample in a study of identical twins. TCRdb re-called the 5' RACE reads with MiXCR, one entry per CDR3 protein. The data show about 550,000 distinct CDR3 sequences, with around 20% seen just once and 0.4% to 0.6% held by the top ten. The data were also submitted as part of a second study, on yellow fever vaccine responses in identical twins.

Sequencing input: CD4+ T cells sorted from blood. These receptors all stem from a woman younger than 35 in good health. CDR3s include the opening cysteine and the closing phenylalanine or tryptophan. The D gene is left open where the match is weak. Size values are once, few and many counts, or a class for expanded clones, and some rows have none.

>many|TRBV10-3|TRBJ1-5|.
TGTGCCATCAGTGAGTCGGGGGGGCTGCAGCCCCAGCATTTT
CAISESGGLQPQHF
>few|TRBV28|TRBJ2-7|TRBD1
TGTGCCAGCAGTCGCCCCGGACAGGCCTACGAGCAGTACTTC
CASSRPGQAYEQYF
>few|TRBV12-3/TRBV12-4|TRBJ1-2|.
TGTGCCAGCAGCCCGATAGGGTACTATGGCTACACCTTC
CASSPIGYYGYTF
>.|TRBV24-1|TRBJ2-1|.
TGTGCCACCAGTGATTTTGGGGGATCGAACAATGAGCAGTTCTTC
CATSDFGGSNNEQFF
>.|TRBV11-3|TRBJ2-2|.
.
CASSFGASGRELFF
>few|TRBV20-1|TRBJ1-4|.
TGCAGTGCTGGCGGACGGGGGGCTAATGAAAAACTGTTTTTT
CSAGGRGANEKLFF
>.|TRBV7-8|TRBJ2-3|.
TGTGCCAGCAGCTTAGCCCCGGGCCCGGGAGATACGCAGTATTTT
CASSLAPGPGDTQYF
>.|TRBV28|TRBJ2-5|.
TGTGCCAGCAGTTCGGACAGCCCAAGGATGGACTTC
CASSSDSPRMDF
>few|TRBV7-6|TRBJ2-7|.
TGTGCCAGCAGCTTATTAGGGACAAGTCCTCTTGAGCAGTACTTC
CASSLLGTSPLEQYF
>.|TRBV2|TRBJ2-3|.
TGTGCCAGCAGTGAATTCAGAGGGGATCGGGCAGATACGCAGTATTTT
CASSEFRGDRADTQYF
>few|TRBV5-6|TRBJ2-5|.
TGTGCCAGCAGCCCGAGTGGCCACAGGAGAGGCAACCAAGAGACCCAGTACTTC
CASSPSGHRRGNQETQYF
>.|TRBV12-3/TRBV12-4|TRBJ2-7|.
TGTGCCAGCAGTTTAAGGGTACTCACCTACGAGCAGTACTTC
CASSLRVLTYEQYF